This is a list of T cell receptor beta chains from one sample in a study of CD8 T cells in Susac syndrome. TCRdb fed the immunoSEQ multiplex PCR reads into MiXCR, producing one record per CDR3 protein. The data hold under 200,000 distinct CDR3 sequences, with roughly 90% observed a single time. The material sequenced was CD4+ T cells from PBMCs. The receptors originated from a human donor with Susac syndrome. CDR3s include the opening cysteine and the closing phenylalanine or tryptophan. D genes are given only for firm matches. Clone size is not always given. Where it is, it says once, few, many or a class for expanded clones.

CDR3,DNA,size,D,J,V
CASSLVAGGPLEQYF,TGCGCCAGCAGCTTGGTTGCCGGGGGACCTTTGGAGCAGTACTTC,few,-,TRBJ2-7,TRBV5-1
CATSLLGKNIQYF,TGTGCCACCAGCCTTCTCGGGAAAAACATTCAGTACTTC,-,-,TRBJ2-4,TRBV15
CASSQRSSYEQYF,TGTGCCAGCAGCCAGAGGAGCTCCTACGAGCAGTACTTC,-,-,TRBJ2-7,TRBV7-9
CASRRLAGSGYTGELFF,TGTGCCAGCAGAAGACTAGCGGGATCCGGATACACCGGGGAGCTGTTTTTT,once,TRBD2,TRBJ2-2,TRBV5-4
CSARLGYGSYEQYF,TGCAGTGCTAGATTAGGGTATGGGTCTTACGAGCAGTACTTC,-,-,TRBJ2-7,TRBV20-1
CASSYSRVRNQPQHF,TGTGCCAGCAGTTACAGCCGGGTAAGAAATCAGCCCCAGCATTTT,-,-,TRBJ1-5,TRBV6-5
CASSLSEGAGEQYF,TGTGCCAGCAGCTTATCGGAGGGGGCAGGGGAGCAGTACTTC,-,-,TRBJ2-7,TRBV11-2
CASKRGGIWNEQFF,TGTGCCAGTAAAAGGGGGGGCATTTGGAATGAGCAGTTCTTC,-,-,TRBJ2-1,TRBV19
CASSLASGTRRAFF,TGTGCCAGCAGCTTGGCCTCCGGGACTCGGAGGGCTTTCTTT,-,-,TRBJ1-1,TRBV5-6
CSASPRGNFGYTF,TGCAGTGCTAGTCCTCGGGGGAATTTTGGCTACACCTTC,-,-,TRBJ1-2,TRBV20-1
CATSRIAGTSSTDTQYF,TGTGCCACCAGCAGAATCGCCGGGACCTCATCCACAGATACGCAGTATTTT,-,-,TRBJ2-3,TRBV15
CASSSRRASEAFF,TGTGCCAGCAGCTCCCGTCGCGCCAGTGAAGCTTTCTTT,-,-,TRBJ1-1,TRBV28
CASSSDWGVYEQYF,TGTGCCAGCAGCTCGGACTGGGGAGTGTACGAGCAGTACTTC,-,-,TRBJ2-7,TRBV12-3/TRBV12-4
CASTRGLAGPDTQYF,TGTGCCAGCACCCGAGGACTAGCGGGGCCCGATACGCAGTATTTT,-,TRBD2,TRBJ2-3,TRBV9
CASSLAQSSNEKLFF,TGCGCCAGCAGCTTGGCACAGTCTTCTAATGAAAAACTGTTTTTT,-,-,TRBJ1-4,TRBV5-1
CASSLEYYGYTF,TGTGCCAGCAGCTTGGAGTACTATGGCTACACCTTC,-,-,TRBJ1-2,TRBV5-8
CASSPGQLNQPQHF,TGTGCCAGCTCACCGGGACAGCTAAATCAGCCCCAGCATTTT,-,TRBD1,TRBJ1-5,TRBV18
CASSFQGVAYNEQFF,TGTGCCAGCAGTTTTCAGGGGGTGGCCTACAATGAGCAGTTCTTC,-,TRBD1,TRBJ2-1,TRBV12-3/TRBV12-4